This TCR beta chain was obtained from a study of CD8+CD57+ T cells in acquired aplastic anemia. Whole-study context: CD4+ and CD8+ cells, once sorted, gave DNA averaging around 3.2 ug.

According to the study, genomic DNA was the template for TCR beta VDJ and CDR3 profiling. In TCRdb, the reads were re-called with MiXCR into one record per CDR3 protein. The sample consists of some 120,000 distinct CDR3 sequences, roughly 50% of them appearing once. General study findings and limits: Significant differences in CD8+ Simpson's diversity were not observed between patients and controls.

On this clonotype itself: No antigen is known for it.

The CDR3 has 14 amino acids. The germline CDR1 and CDR2 sequences are DFQATT and SNEGSKA (reference sequence). V gave up 3 bases and J gave up 2 bases, with 13 bases separating them. This receptor was obtained from a human donor in good health, serving as a control. The rearrangement uses TRBV20-1 and TRBJ1-2; a weak D match, TRBD1 (5 bases). Sequenced: sorted CD4+, CD8+, or CD8+CD57+ T cells (not recorded which) from PBMCs. CDR3 sequence: CSASQGFSNYGYTF. CDR3 in DNA: TGCAGTGCTAGTCAGGGATTCTCAAACTATGGCTACACCTTC.